The 5 T cell receptor beta chains given below trace back to one sample, sequenced in a study of cytomegalovirus exposure and HLA in healthy donors. The PCR used 60 Vbeta and 13 Jbeta primers. The data were produced by immunoSEQ multiplex PCR, yet TCRdb's version contains in-frame clones alone and is incomplete. The top ten hold under 1.1% of the sample, which has roughly 180,000 clones, roughly 84% seen once. Sequencing was performed on PBMCs. These receptor sequences come from a man younger than 45 in good health and CMV-seronegative.

The J gene is TRBJ1-2, the V gene TRBV5-1; 8 positions agree with TRBD1. Germline CDR1 SGHRS, CDR2 YFSETQ. The V segment lost 4 bases and the J segment 4 bases; nucleotides outside the gene matches: 6. CDR3 length equals 14 residues. CDR3: CASSDQGQGYGYTF. Here the CDR3 DNA reads TGCGCCAGCAGCGACCAAGGACAGGGCTATGGCTACACCTTC.

This clone was recorded only once. The gene calls are TRBV9 and TRBJ1-2; 9 bases line up with TRBD1. CDR3 length: 16 amino acids. The germline V gene has CDR1 SGDLS and CDR2 YYNGEE. Trimming removed 3 bases from V and 0 bases from J; junction bases left unmatched: 6. In DNA form, the CDR3 reads TGTGCCAGCAGCGCCACGGACAGGGGCACTAACTATGGCTACACCTTC. It translates to CASSATDRGTNYGYTF.

The genes are TRBV19 and TRBJ2-3; 9 bases fit TRBD2. CDR1 is LNHDA, CDR2 SQIVND, per germline (reference sequence). J was trimmed by 8 bases and V by 6 bases; bases with no gene match: 18. The CDR3 consists of 17 residues. In DNA, the CDR3 is TGTGCCAGTAGCCTGACAGGGAATGGCGGGGGGGCGGCTACGCAGTATTTT. Translation gives CASSLTGNGGGAATQYF. The full variable domain, completed using reference TRBV19 and TRBJ2-3, is DGGITQSPKYLFRKEGQNVTLSCEQNLNHDAMYWYRQDPGQGLRLIYYSQIVNDFQKGDIAEGYSVSREKKESFPLTVTSAQKNPTAFYLCASSLTGNGGGAATQYFGPGTRLTVL.

J is TRBJ2-1 and V is TRBV4-3; 7 positions match TRBD2. With 0 bases clipped from V and 6 bases from J, the junction kept 14 bases outside the gene matches. The CDR3 is made up of 18 amino acids. CDR1 and CDR2 (germline): LGHNA, YSLEER. Here the CDR3 DNA reads TGCGCCAGCAGCCAAGATCCAGGTGGAGGGGAGGGTATCAATGAGCAGTTCTTC. It encodes CASSQDPGGGEGINEQFF.

The chain recombines TRBV5-4 with TRBJ2-7, with no clear D. This CDR3 contains 12 residues. Germline V gives CDR1 SGHNT, CDR2 YYREEE (reference sequence). Trimming pared 0 bases from V and 6 bases from J, leaving 7 bases between. The CDR3 sequence: CASSLERAEQYF. The CDR3 coding sequence is TGTGCCAGCAGCTTGGAGCGTGCCGAGCAGTACTTC.